These 8 T cell receptor beta chains came from one sample sequenced in a study of blood T cells in healthy people across ages. Through a sample-barcoded 5' primer and a J-beta primer mix, a second PCR was run for 7 to 11 cycles. TCRdb re-called the 5' RACE reads with MiXCR, one entry per CDR3 protein. The profile covers about 780,000 distinct CDR3 sequences, with around 24% appearing a single time and over 2.5% taken by the ten largest. This sample also appeared in a second study, on T cells of mothers and their children.

The sample comprised blood. Source of these receptors: a boy aged 5 to 17 in good health.

This clonotype came up a few times. The chain links TRBV20-1 to TRBJ1-4; a possible D gene is TRBD1 (5 bases). CDR1 is DFQATT and CDR2 is SNEGSKA in the germline V gene (reference sequence). The CDR3 loop spans 14 amino acids. The V end lost 0 bases, the J end lost 8 bases, and 13 bases lay between the germline ends. The CDR3 region has the DNA TGCAGTGCTAGAGATAAGGGGAGAGGAGAAAAACTGTTTTTT. It codes for CSARDKGRGEKLFF.

This clonotype has just a few counts. The chain is built from TRBV9 and TRBJ2-5; TRBD2 might be the D (6 bases). Germline V gene sequence: CDR1 SGDLS, CDR2 YYNGEE. Deletions cut 2 bases from V and 1 base from J, with 12 bases between. The CDR3 spans 15 residues. In nucleotides, the CDR3 is TGTGCCAGCAGCGTTTGGGACTCCCGCCAAGAGACCCAGTACTTC. It translates to CASSVWDSRQETQYF. Combining the CDR3 with reference TRBV9 and TRBJ2-5 gives the whole variable domain DSGVTQTPKHLITATGQRVTLRCSPRSGDLSVYWYQQSLDQGLQFLIQYYNGEERAKGNILERFSAQQFPDLHSELNLSSLELGDSALYFCASSVWDSRQETQYFGPGTRLLVL.

This clonotype was observed a handful of times. V gene TRBV20-1 combines with J gene TRBJ2-7, with 9 positions matching TRBD1. Looked up from germline, CDR1 is DFQATT and CDR2 is SNEGSKA (reference sequence). This CDR3 has 11 amino acids. The J segment lost 5 bases and the V segment lost 5 bases, leaving 1 base of the junction unmatched. This CDR3 reads CSAGQGNEQYF. The CDR3 DNA reads TGCAGTGCTGGACAGGGGAACGAGCAGTACTTC.

This clonotype was detected a few times. The germline gene is not matched at one end of the junction; a read error may be the cause. V gene TRBV5-1 combines with J gene TRBJ2-5; 7 bases agree with TRBD2. This CDR3 region has 18 residues. CDR1 and CDR2 from the germline V gene are SGHRS and YFSETQ. The CDR3 region is CASSLDIKGRDLQETQYF. CDR3 DNA: TGCGCCAGCAGCTTGGACATCAAGGGGAGGGACCTGCAAGAAACCCAGTACTTC.

This clonotype appeared a few times. The chain couples TRBV2 to TRBJ1-5, with D possibly being TRBD1 (5 bases). Germline lookup yields CDR1 SNHLY and CDR2 FYNNEI. The CDR3 spans 13 residues. The CDR3 sequence is CATQGREHQPQHF. The CDR3 coding sequence is TGTGCGACTCAGGGCAGAGAGCATCAGCCCCAGCATTTT.

There are a few counts of this clonotype. This chain connects TRBV18 to TRBJ2-5; TRBD1 agrees at 8 bases. Germline values: CDR1 KGHSH, CDR2 LQKENI. This CDR3 region has 14 residues. The ends lost 5 bases at V and 6 bases at J; junction bases unmatched: 8. The CDR3 loop reads CASSAGQGLQTQYF. The DNA of the CDR3 is TGTGCCAGCTCAGCCGGACAGGGCCTCCAGACCCAGTACTTC.

The table lists this clonotype with a few counts. One junction end does not reproduce the germline sequence, and a read error may be involved. This chain links TRBV5-1 with TRBJ2-4; D is ambiguous. Per the germline V gene, CDR1 is SGHRS and CDR2 is YFSETQ. CDR3 size: 14 residues. CDR3 sequence: CASSLDAEQNIQYF. DNA for the CDR3: TGCGCCAGCAGTTTGGACGCTGAGCAAAACATTCAGTACTTC.

The chain carries TRBV5-1 and TRBJ2-3, with no clear D. Trimming took off 5 bases at V and 0 bases at J, with 10 bases between the two ends. Germline V gene data show CDR1 as SGHRS and CDR2 as YFSETQ. The CDR3 is made up of 14 amino acids. The CDR3 coding sequence is TGCGCCAGCAGTCTGGGTGAAAGCACAGATACGCAGTATTTT. Translating gives CASSLGESTDTQYF.